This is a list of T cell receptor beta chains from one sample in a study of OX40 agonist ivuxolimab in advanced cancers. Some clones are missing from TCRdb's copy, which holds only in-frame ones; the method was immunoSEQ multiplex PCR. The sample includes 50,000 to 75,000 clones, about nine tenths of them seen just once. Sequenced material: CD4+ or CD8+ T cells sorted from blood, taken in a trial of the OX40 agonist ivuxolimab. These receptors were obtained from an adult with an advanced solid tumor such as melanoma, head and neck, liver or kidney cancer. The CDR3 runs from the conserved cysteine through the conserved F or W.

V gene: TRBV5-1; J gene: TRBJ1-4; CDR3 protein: CASSSWDSTNEKLFF
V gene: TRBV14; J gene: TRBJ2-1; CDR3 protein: CASSQSGLAGGPKTNQQFF
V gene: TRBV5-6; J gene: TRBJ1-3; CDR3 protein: CASSGWDGGSGNTIYF
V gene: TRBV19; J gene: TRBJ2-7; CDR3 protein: CASGLRTGLVEQYF
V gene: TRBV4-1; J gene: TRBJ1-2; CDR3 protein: CASSQGTLDNYGYTF
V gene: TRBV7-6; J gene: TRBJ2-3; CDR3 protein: CASSLGWGGEDTQYF
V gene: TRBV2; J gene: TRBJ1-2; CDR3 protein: CASSGEGRDNYGYTF
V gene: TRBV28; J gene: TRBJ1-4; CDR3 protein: CASCATNEKLFF
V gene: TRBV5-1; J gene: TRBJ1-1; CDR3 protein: CASSLAIPGNTEAFF
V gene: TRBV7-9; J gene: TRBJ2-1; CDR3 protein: CASSLSEYNEQFF
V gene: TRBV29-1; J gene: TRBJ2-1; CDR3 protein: CSVVGGARGISYEQFF
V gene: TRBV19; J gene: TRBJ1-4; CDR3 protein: CASSTWLDGSYEKLFF
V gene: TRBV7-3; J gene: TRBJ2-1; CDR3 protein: CASSLTGSNNEQFF
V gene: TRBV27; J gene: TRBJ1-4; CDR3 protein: CASRDGLSNEKLFF
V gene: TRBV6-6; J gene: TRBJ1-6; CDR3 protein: CASSYDGGWNSPLHF
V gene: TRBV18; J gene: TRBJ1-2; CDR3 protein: CASAGADDYGYTF
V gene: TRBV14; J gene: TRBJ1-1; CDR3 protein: CASGYWGNTEAFF
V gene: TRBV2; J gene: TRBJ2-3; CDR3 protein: CASSELGPTDTQYF
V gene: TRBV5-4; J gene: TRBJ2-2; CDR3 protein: CASSPRGYENTGELFF
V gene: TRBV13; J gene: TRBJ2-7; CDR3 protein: CASSLEGGDRGF
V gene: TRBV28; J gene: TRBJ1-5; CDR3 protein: CATKGEGRYSNQPQHF
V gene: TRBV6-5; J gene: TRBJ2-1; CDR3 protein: CASSYAGPSPSEQFF
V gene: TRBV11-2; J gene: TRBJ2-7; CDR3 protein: CASSLDDLTGILSEQYF
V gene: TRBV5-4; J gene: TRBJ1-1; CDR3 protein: CASSLGQGLAFF
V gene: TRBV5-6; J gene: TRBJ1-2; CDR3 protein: CASSDDRAYGYTF
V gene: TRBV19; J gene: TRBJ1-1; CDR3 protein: CASSAGQMNTEAFF
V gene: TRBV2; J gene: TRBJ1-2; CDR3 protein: CASNRGRLGVGYTF
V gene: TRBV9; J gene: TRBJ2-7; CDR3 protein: CASSVSPGVWGTYEQYF
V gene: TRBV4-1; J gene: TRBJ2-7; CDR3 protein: CASSSAGTGIYEQYF
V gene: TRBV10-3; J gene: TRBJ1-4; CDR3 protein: CAISEWGEKLFF
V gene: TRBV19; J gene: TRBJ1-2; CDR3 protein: CASRRGHYGYTF
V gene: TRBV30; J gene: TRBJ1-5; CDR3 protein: CAWSVYLGNQPQHF
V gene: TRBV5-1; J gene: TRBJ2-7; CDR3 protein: CASSETSGGYYEQYF
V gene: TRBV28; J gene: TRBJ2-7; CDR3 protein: CASSPTGTGKQYF
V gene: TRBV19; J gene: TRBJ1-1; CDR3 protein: CAASDRVGTEAFF
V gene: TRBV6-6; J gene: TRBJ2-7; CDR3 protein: CASSSDGYEQYF
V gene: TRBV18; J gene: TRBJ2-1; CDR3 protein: CASSPPTSNEQFF
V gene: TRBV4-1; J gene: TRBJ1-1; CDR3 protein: CASSPSGTEAFF
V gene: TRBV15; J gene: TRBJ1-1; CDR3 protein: CATSRVRTGEPSFF
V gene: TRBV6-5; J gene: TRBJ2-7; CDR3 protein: CASSESLAYEQYF
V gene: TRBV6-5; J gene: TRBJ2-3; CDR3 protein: CASSYTGTASTDTQYF
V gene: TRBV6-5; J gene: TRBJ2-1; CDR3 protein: CASSYVGGVYNEQFF
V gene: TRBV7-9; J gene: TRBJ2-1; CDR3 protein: CASSLARGDNEQFF
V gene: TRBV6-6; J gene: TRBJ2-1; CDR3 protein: CASSSPETGYNEQFF